This T cell receptor beta chain originates from a study of blood T cell repertoires in COVID-19. Generated by immunoSEQ multiplex PCR, the TCRdb table keeps only in-frame clones and is missing some. The sample shows about 230,000 clones, under 90% of them seen only once. The V and J ends lost 11 bases and 0 bases, in that order; junction bases with no gene match: 4. The CDR3 covers 12 residues. Germline CDR1 is MNHEY and CDR2 is SVGAGI. The rearrangement uses TRBV6-5 and TRBJ2-7; 7 bases line up with TRBD1. Sequences were obtained from peripheral blood. This receptor was taken from a woman older than 75 with active or convalescent COVID-19. CDR3: CAAWDSSYEQYF. CDR3 coding DNA: TGTGCCGCCTGGGACAGCTCCTACGAGCAGTACTTC.